These 24 T cell receptor beta chains came from one sample sequenced in a study of identical twins. TCRdb re-called the 5' RACE reads through MiXCR, storing one row per CDR3 protein. The data hold some 730,000 distinct CDR3 sequences, with 15% to 20% observed a single time. This sample also belongs to another study, concerning T cells expressing NK-cell markers.

Sequencing input: PBMCs. The receptors were sampled from a woman between 18 and 29 years old in good health.

The J gene is TRBJ1-5, the V gene TRBV5-3, with 12 nucleotides matching TRBD1. TRBV5-3 has ORF status, its function being uncertain. The CDR3 loop spans 17 amino acids. The J segment lost 0 bases and the V segment lost 8 bases, leaving 9 bases of the junction unmatched. The CDR3 nucleotides read TGTGCCAGGGGCTTGGGGACAGGGGGCCTTAGCAATCAGCCCCAGCATTTT. It translates to CARGLGTGGLSNQPQHF.

The genes are TRBV20-1 and TRBJ2-3; D not certain. V was shortened by 5 bases and J by 14 bases, with 17 bases between the two germline ends. The CDR3 is 11 amino acids. Germline CDR1 is DFQATT and CDR2 is SNEGSKA (reference sequence). The CDR3 reads CSALRSPLRYF. The CDR3 coding sequence is TGCAGTGCTCTCCGTTCACCCCTCCGGTATTTT.

This clonotype was seen a few times. This chain connects TRBV6-1 to TRBJ2-7; D gene unclear. The CDR3 extends over 15 amino acids. The germline V gene encodes CDR1 MNHNS and CDR2 SASEGT. With 6 bases removed from V and 7 bases from J, the gap between germline ends came to 22 bases. CDR3 residues: CASSKYRSATVEQYF. The CDR3 DNA reads as TGTGCCAGCAGCAAATACCGCAGCGCAACGGTAGAGCAGTACTTC.

The CDR3 DNA sequence: TGCGCCAGCAACCTTGGCGGTTCCTACGAGCAGTACTTC. Its translation: CASNLGGSYEQYF. The V and J genes are TRBV10-2 and TRBJ2-7, with D unclear. CDR1 and CDR2 from the germline V gene are WSHSY and SAAADI. The CDR3 spans 13 residues. Trimming took off 7 bases at V and 1 base at J, with 11 bases between the two ends.

This clonotype was observed at least ten times. The genes are TRBV5-1 and TRBJ2-1; the match to TRBD2 covers 8 bases. Germline lookup yields CDR1 SGHRS and CDR2 YFSETQ. The CDR3 runs to 15 residues. Trimming took 0 bases from V and 2 from J; bases not matched to a gene: 1. CDR3: CASSLGGGPYNEQFF. The CDR3 coding sequence is TGCGCCAGCAGCTTGGGCGGGGGGCCCTACAATGAGCAGTTCTTC.

There are a few counts of this clonotype. The V gene is TRBV2, the J gene TRBJ2-5, with D hard to call. Germline V gene sequence: CDR1 SNHLY, CDR2 FYNNEI. The CDR3 sequence is 12 residues long. Deletions cut 3 bases from V and 6 bases from J, with 8 bases between. CDR3 DNA sequence: TGTGCCAGCAGTGAGTTGTGGAAGACCCAGTACTTC. Translation: CASSELWKTQYF.

Ten or more counts support this clonotype. The chain employs TRBV7-2 and TRBJ1-2, with a possible D match to TRBD1 (5 bases). This CDR3 has 14 residues. Trimming shortened V by 1 base and J by 6 bases, and 12 bases separated the two germline ends. In germline, CDR1 is SGHTA, CDR2 FQGNSA. CDR3 sequence reads: CASSLEPGRHGYTF. CDR3 DNA: TGTGCCAGCAGCTTAGAACCAGGGCGCCATGGCTACACCTTC.

The J gene is TRBJ2-1, the V gene TRBV12-3 or TRBV12-4; TRBD2 agrees at 11 bases. V trimming: 5 bases; J trimming: 6 bases; junction bases outside the gene matches: 6. This CDR3 has 15 amino acids. The CDR3 nucleotides read TGTGCCAGCAGTCCCCGGACTAGCGGGCTCAATGAGCAGTTCTTC. Protein sequence: CASSPRTSGLNEQFF.

The chain uses TRBV6-5 and TRBJ2-5, with D possibly being TRBD1 (6 bases). The V gene lost 4 bases and the J gene lost 1 base, with 16 bases spanning the gap. The CDR3 totals 16 residues. Germline values: CDR1 MNHEY, CDR2 SVGAGI. CDR3 in DNA: TGTGCCAGCAGTTTTCCCATCCAGGGGCCCCAAGAGACCCAGTACTTC. Translating gives CASSFPIQGPQETQYF.

This chain links TRBV15 with TRBJ2-1; tentatively, D is TRBD1 (6 bases). The CDR3 spans 13 residues. Trimming removed 0 bases at V and 8 bases at J, with 8 bases between. Germline lookup yields CDR1 LNHNV and CDR2 YYDKDF (reference sequence). The CDR3 here is CATSRDRGYEQFF. The CDR3 DNA is TGTGCCACCAGCAGAGACAGGGGCTATGAGCAGTTCTTC.

The chain is built from TRBV7-2 and TRBJ2-5; a weak D match, TRBD1 (7 bases). Trimming stripped 3 bases from V and 5 bases from J, with 13 bases between. Germline V CDR1 and CDR2: SGHTA, FQGNSA. The CDR3 consists of 14 residues. CDR3 loop: CASSFQGGDETQYF. The DNA of the CDR3 is TGTGCCAGCAGCTTTCAGGGGGGCGATGAGACCCAGTACTTC.

The chain combines TRBV5-6 with TRBJ2-3; no definite D call. The CDR3 has 12 amino acids. Trimming removed 4 bases from V and 3 bases from J, with 6 bases in between. Germline lookup yields CDR1 SGHDT and CDR2 YYEEEE. The DNA of the CDR3 is TGTGCCAGCAGCGCTTTGACAGATACGCAGTATTTT. This sequence encodes CASSALTDTQYF.

V is TRBV12-3 or TRBV12-4 and J is TRBJ1-5, with D tentatively TRBD1 (6 bases). Trimming took off 7 bases at V and 2 bases at J, with 12 bases between the two ends. The CDR3 totals 14 residues. The DNA of the CDR3 is TGTGCCAGCATCAGGGACACAGGCAATCAGCCCCAGCATTTT. Its translation is CASIRDTGNQPQHF.

V gene TRBV2 combines with J gene TRBJ2-7; no clear D gene. Germline V lookup: CDR1 SNHLY, CDR2 FYNNEI. V gave up 6 bases and J gave up 3 bases, with 18 bases separating them. The CDR3 spans 15 residues. The CDR3 bases are TGTGCCAGCAGGAAGGACCAAGAAATAAACTACGAGCAGTACTTC. It is translated as CASRKDQEINYEQYF.

This clonotype was seen repeatedly, ten times or more. The chain is built from TRBV7-2 and TRBJ2-5; D is unclear. Germline V gene data show CDR1 as SGHTA and CDR2 as FQGNSA. Deletions cut 0 bases from V and 5 bases from J, with 7 bases between. The CDR3 has 13 amino acids. Written as DNA, the CDR3 is TGTGCCAGCAGCTTAGCGCTGTCCGAGACCCAGTACTTC. This codes for CASSLALSETQYF. Supplemented by reference TRBV7-2 and TRBJ2-5, the full variable domain reads GAGVSQSPSNKVTEKGKDVELRCDPISGHTALYWYRQSLGQGLEFLIYFQGNSAPDKSGLPSDRFSAERTGGSVSTLTIQRTQQEDSAVYLCASSLALSETQYFGPGTRLLVL.

The gene calls are TRBV20-1 and TRBJ2-1; 7 bases match TRBD2. This CDR3 spans 14 amino acids. Germline V gene data show CDR1 as DFQATT and CDR2 as SNEGSKA (reference sequence). After removal of 6 bases from V and 0 bases from J, the junction contained 5 bases not matched to a gene. The CDR3 region is CSAAGGGSYNEQFF. The CDR3 region has the DNA TGCAGTGCAGCCGGCGGGGGCTCCTACAATGAGCAGTTCTTC.

The chain employs TRBV20-1 and TRBJ2-1; D not certain. Per the germline V gene, CDR1 is DFQATT and CDR2 is SNEGSKA (reference sequence). V lost 0 bases to trimming and J lost 8 bases, with 5 bases between them. This CDR3 is 11 amino acids long. This CDR3 reads CSARDQDEQFF. CDR3 sequence (DNA): TGCAGTGCTAGAGATCAGGATGAGCAGTTCTTC.

This chain uses TRBV5-1 with TRBJ2-2, with no clear D. This CDR3 contains 15 residues. In germline, CDR1 is SGHRS, CDR2 YFSETQ. The ends were cut back, 4 bases at V and 0 bases at J, with 10 bases in the middle. This CDR3 is CASSRMASNTGELFF. CDR3 in DNA: TGCGCCAGCAGCCGGATGGCGTCGAACACCGGGGAGCTGTTTTTT.

The chain has TRBV5-8 and TRBJ2-5; D remains ambiguous. Germline assignment: CDR1 SGHTS and CDR2 YDEGEE. The V end lost 0 bases, the J end lost 4 bases, and 13 bases lay between the germline ends. This CDR3 contains 15 residues. The CDR3 nucleotides read TGTGCCAGCAGCTTGGGCACTTCTGACTTAGAGACCCAGTACTTC. It encodes CASSLGTSDLETQYF.

This chain connects TRBV5-1 to TRBJ2-1; unclear D gene. Germline assignment: CDR1 SGHRS and CDR2 YFSETQ. V was shortened by 0 bases and J by 12 bases, with 13 bases between the two germline ends. The CDR3 consists of 13 residues. The CDR3 loop reads CASSLGEAIGQFF. CDR3 DNA: TGCGCCAGCAGCTTGGGAGAGGCGATCGGGCAGTTCTTC.

This chain links TRBV5-1 with TRBJ2-5; 8 bases match TRBD1. The junction had 6 bases not matched to a gene; V was cut back by 3 bases and J by 2 bases. The CDR3 totals 15 residues. CDR1 is SGHRS and CDR2 is YFSETQ in the germline V gene. CDR3 region: CASSSGQGDQETQYF. CDR3 nucleotides: TGCGCCAGCAGCTCCGGACAGGGTGATCAAGAGACCCAGTACTTC.

There are many counts of this clonotype. V and J are TRBV20-1 and TRBJ2-1, with 8 bases fitting TRBD2. CDR1 DFQATT and CDR2 SNEGSKA come from the germline V gene (reference sequence). This CDR3 has 14 residues. Germline trimming cut 2 bases from V and 4 bases from J; bases unmatched to any gene: 4. The CDR3 DNA follows: TGCAGTGCTAGATTAGCGGGGTCATACAATGAGCAGTTCTTC. This codes for CSARLAGSYNEQFF.

The chain employs TRBV12-3 or TRBV12-4 and TRBJ1-2; weak D call: TRBD1 (6 bases). The CDR3 covers 15 residues. V was clipped by 4 bases and J by 2 bases, with 14 bases between them. The CDR3 bases are TGTGCCAGCAGTTCGACGAAAACAGGGAACTATGGCTACACCTTC. Encoded protein: CASSSTKTGNYGYTF.

This clonotype was detected only a few times. J is TRBJ2-3 and V is TRBV5-1, with D perhaps being TRBD1 or TRBD2 (5 bases each). Per the germline V gene, CDR1 is SGHRS and CDR2 is YFSETQ. The V and J ends lost 4 bases and 4 bases respectively, with 16 bases between them. The CDR3 consists of 15 residues. The CDR3 DNA is TGCGCCAGCAGCGCCGGGACCGCGAGGGCAGATACGCAGTATTTT. It yields the protein CASSAGTARADTQYF. The variable domain in full, with the rest retrieved from reference TRBV5-1 and TRBJ2-3, is KAGVTQTPRYLIKTRGQQVTLSCSPISGHRSVSWYQQTPGQGLQFLFEYFSETQRNKGNFPGRFSGRQFSNSRSEMNVSTLELGDSALYLCASSAGTARADTQYFGPGTRLTVL.